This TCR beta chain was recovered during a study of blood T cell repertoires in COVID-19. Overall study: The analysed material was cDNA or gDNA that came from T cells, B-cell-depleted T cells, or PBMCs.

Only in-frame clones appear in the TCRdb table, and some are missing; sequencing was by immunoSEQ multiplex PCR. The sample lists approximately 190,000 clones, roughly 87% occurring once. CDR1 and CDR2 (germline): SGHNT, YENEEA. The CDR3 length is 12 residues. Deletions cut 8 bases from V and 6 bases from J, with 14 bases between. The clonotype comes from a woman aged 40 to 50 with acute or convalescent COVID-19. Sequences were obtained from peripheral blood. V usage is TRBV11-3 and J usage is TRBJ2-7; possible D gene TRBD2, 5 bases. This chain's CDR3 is CASSVREFEQYF. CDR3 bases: TGTGCCAGCTCAGTGAGGGAATTCGAGCAGTACTTC.